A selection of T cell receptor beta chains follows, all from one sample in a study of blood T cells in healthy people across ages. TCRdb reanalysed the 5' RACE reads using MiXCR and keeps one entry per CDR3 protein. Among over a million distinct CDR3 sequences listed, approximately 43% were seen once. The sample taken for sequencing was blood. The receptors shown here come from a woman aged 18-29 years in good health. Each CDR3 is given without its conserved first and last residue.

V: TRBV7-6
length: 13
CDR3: ASSLALTGGYEQY

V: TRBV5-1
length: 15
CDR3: ASSLSRDSLSTDTQY

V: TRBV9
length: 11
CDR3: ASSVGQLTEAF

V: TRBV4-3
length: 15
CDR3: ASSREGTGRSTDTQY

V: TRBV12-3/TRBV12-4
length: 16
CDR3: ASSLGVWVGIEGVSAF

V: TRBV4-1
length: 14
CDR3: ASSQHPGDSYNEQF

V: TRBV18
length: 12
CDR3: ASSPRNRASEQF

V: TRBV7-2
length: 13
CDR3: ASSLEASGMFEQF

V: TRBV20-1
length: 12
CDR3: SAENRALNTEAF

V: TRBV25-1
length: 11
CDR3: VSMPGSSYKQY

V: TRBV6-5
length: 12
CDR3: ASSSGGSVYEQY